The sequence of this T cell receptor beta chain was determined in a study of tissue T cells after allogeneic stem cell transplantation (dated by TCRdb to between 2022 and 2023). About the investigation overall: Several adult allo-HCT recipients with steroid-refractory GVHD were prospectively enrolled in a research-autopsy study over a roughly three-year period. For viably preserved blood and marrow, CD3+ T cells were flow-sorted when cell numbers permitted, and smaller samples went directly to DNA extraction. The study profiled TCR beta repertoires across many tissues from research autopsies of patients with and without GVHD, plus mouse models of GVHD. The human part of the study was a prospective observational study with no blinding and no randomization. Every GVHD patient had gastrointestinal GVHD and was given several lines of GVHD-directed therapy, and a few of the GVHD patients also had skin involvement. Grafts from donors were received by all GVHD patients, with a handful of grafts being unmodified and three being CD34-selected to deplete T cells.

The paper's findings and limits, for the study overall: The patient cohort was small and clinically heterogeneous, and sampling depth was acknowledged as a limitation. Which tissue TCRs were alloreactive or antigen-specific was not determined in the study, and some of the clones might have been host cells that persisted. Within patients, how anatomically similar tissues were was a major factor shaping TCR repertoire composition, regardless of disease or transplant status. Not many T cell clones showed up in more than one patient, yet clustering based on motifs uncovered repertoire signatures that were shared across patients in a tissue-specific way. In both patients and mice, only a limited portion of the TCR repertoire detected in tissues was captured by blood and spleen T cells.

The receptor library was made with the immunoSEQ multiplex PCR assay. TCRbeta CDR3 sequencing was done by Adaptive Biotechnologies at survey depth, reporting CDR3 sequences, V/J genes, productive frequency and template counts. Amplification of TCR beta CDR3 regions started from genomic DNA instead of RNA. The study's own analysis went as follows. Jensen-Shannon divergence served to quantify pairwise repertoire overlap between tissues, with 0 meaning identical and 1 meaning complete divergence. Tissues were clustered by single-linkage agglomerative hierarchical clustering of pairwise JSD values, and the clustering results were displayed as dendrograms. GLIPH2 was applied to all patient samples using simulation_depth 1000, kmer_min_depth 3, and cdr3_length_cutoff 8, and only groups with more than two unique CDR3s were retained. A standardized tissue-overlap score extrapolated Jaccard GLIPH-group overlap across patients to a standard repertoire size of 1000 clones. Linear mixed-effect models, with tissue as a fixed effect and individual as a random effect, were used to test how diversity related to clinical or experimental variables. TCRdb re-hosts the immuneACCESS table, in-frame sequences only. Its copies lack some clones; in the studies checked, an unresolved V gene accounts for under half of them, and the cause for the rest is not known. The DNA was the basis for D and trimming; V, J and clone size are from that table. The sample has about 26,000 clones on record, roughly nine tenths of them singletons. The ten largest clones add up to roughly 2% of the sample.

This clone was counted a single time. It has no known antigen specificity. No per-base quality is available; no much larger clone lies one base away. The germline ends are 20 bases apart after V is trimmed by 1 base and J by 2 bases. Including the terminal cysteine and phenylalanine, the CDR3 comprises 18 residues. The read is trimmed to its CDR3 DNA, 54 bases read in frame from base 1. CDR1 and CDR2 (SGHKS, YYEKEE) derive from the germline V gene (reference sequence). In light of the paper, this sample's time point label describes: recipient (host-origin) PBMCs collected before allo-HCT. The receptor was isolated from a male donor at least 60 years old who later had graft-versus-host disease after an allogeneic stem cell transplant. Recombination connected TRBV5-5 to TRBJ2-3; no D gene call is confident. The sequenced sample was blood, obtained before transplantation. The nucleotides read TGTGCCAGCAGCTTGTATCTTGATACGGCTATCCCCACAGATACGCAGTATTTT. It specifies CASSLYLDTAIPTDTQYF.